The 8 T cell receptor beta chains listed next were all sequenced from one sample in a study of blood T cell repertoires in COVID-19. Sequencing was performed with immunoSEQ multiplex PCR; in TCRdb, only in-frame clones are kept and a portion is missing. The sample includes about 33,000 clones, around nine tenths seen only once; the top ten take about 64%. The sample taken for sequencing was peripheral blood. The receptors shown here come from a man aged 65 to 79 with acute or convalescent COVID-19.

The CDR3 DNA reads as TGTGCCAGCGAAGGCGGGCACGCAGATACGCAGTATTTT. As protein: CASEGGHADTQYF. This rearrangement joins TRBV9 to TRBJ2-3, with a weak D call TRBD2 (5 bases). Germline V gene lookup returns CDR1 SGDLS and CDR2 YYNGEE. The length of the CDR3 is 13 residues. V shed 7 bases and J shed 4 bases, with 13 bases lying between them.

This sequence joins TRBV19 and TRBJ2-7; no clear D gene. The CDR3 covers 14 residues. The germline gives CDR1 LNHDA, CDR2 SQIVND (reference sequence). Deletions cut 3 bases from V and 2 bases from J, with 11 bases between. The CDR3 DNA is TGTGCCAGTAGTATTGGGCAGCCCCCCTACGAGCAGTACTTC. This codes for CASSIGQPPYEQYF.

This clone has only a few counts. This chain joins TRBV29-1 and TRBJ2-6, with 13 bases identical to TRBD2. J lost 0 bases, V lost 7 bases, and 6 bases had no gene match. The CDR3 length is 17 residues. Germline CDR1 SQVTM, CDR2 ANQGSEA. For the CDR3, the DNA is TGCAGCGCCTGGACTAGCGGGGGCGACTCTGGGGCCAACGTCCTGACTTTC. Its protein product is CSAWTSGGDSGANVLTF.

Written as DNA, the CDR3 is TGTGCCAGCAGTCGCGCGGGGGGGTACAATGAGCAGTTCTTC. Its translation is CASSRAGGYNEQFF. The chain is built from TRBV6-2 or TRBV6-3 and TRBJ2-1, with 9 bases fitting TRBD2. From germline, CDR1 is MNHEY and CDR2 SVGEGT. This CDR3 contains 14 residues. Losses at the gene ends were 5 bases for V and 4 bases for J; bases not matched to a gene: 3.

This clone has just one count. V and J are TRBV7-8 and TRBJ2-1; 8 positions agree with TRBD2. Trimming took 7 bases from V and 10 from J; bases not matched to a gene: 15. Germline CDR1 SGHVS, CDR2 FQNEAQ. This CDR3 has 15 residues. DNA of the CDR3: TGTGCCAGCATCCCACGGGAGGGGGACTGGACCGAGCAGTTCTTC. It specifies CASIPREGDWTEQFF.

The sample holds one count of this clone. Written as DNA, the CDR3 is TGTGCCAGCAGTGAGGGATCAGCTAACTATGGCTACACCTTC. Translation gives CASSEGSANYGYTF. This chain connects TRBV28 to TRBJ1-2; D uncertain. The CDR3 extends over 14 amino acids. Germline-derived CDR1 and CDR2 are MDHEN and SYDVKM. Trimming removed 5 bases from V and 0 bases from J, with 10 bases in between.

This chain joins TRBV12-3 or TRBV12-4 and TRBJ1-2; D is unresolved. This CDR3 has 11 amino acids. Trimming pared 3 bases from V and 8 bases from J, leaving 7 bases between. The CDR3 region is CASSFGGGYTF. CDR3 DNA sequence: TGTGCCAGCAGTTTCGGAGGAGGCTACACCTTC.

This sequence joins TRBV27 and TRBJ2-7; D is possibly TRBD2 (5 bases). The CDR3 runs to 15 residues. The V gene lost 4 bases and the J gene lost 0 bases, with 13 bases spanning the gap. Germline V CDR1 and CDR2: MNHEY, SMNVEV (reference sequence). CDR3: CASSSPPSGSYEQYF. In DNA, the CDR3 is TGTGCCAGCAGTTCGCCGCCGAGCGGCTCCTACGAGCAGTACTTC.